This TCR beta chain emerged from a study of T cells in Graves' hyperthyroidism and ophthalmopathy. Study observations and caveats: A 13 V-J model separated ophthalmopathy from stable hyperthyroidism. Progression to ophthalmopathy was predicted a median of roughly 6.6 months early.

Criteria for exclusion of patients were uncontrolled infection, other autoimmune disease, pregnancy or lactation. It was RNA transcripts that yielded the amplified TCR beta CDR3 regions. Researchers ran a first-round RT-PCR on the TCR CDR3 using the HTBI primer set. TCRdb used MiXCR to reprocess the multiplex PCR reads, holding one entry per CDR3 protein. The sample consists of almost 350,000 distinct CDR3 sequences, roughly 20% of them appearing once. The CDR3 is made up of 13 amino acids. Trimming pared 6 bases from V and 2 bases from J, leaving 10 bases between. This clonotype was counted ten times or more. As yet, its antigen is unknown.

The chain uses TRBV12-3 or TRBV12-4 and TRBJ1-2; D call uncertain. This sequence originates from a woman between 40 and 55 years old with Graves' ophthalmopathy. The specimen sequenced was blood. The CDR3 DNA reads TGTGCCAGCAGAACGAGAGGGAACTATGGCTACACCTTC. Translated, it gives CASRTRGNYGYTF.